The 7 T cell receptor beta chains listed next were all sequenced from one sample in a study of T cells in Graves' hyperthyroidism and ophthalmopathy. Using RNA transcripts as the source, TCR beta CDR3 regions were amplified. In the first-round RT-PCR of the TCR CDR3, the HTBI primer set was used. TCRdb reanalysed the multiplex PCR reads using MiXCR and keeps one entry per CDR3 protein. The sample shows 540,000 or so distinct CDR3 sequences, approximately 14% of them seen only once. The sequenced sample consisted of blood. The receptors here all came from a woman younger than 45 with Graves' hyperthyroidism.

This clonotype was counted at least ten times. The gene calls are TRBV6-1 and TRBJ1-2, with 8 bases lining up with TRBD1. CDR3 length equals 14 residues. Germline V gives CDR1 MNHNS, CDR2 SASEGT. Unmatched junction bases numbered 7, after V lost 7 bases and J lost 3 bases. The CDR3 here is CASNPTGDYYGYTF. The CDR3 DNA sequence: TGTGCCAGCAACCCGACAGGGGACTACTATGGCTACACCTTC.

This clonotype has a handful of counts. The J gene is TRBJ1-4, the V gene TRBV25-1; TRBD1 might be the D (5 bases). This CDR3 is built from 16 residues. The germline V gene encodes CDR1 MGHDK and CDR2 SYGVNS. V gave up 4 bases and J gave up 0 bases, with 12 bases separating them. The CDR3 DNA sequence: TGTGCCAGCAGTGTGCAGGGTGGGGCAACTAATGAAAAACTGTTTTTT. This sequence encodes CASSVQGGATNEKLFF.

This clonotype was observed a handful of times. The chain couples TRBV13 to TRBJ1-1; D ambiguous. Germline V gives CDR1 PRHDT, CDR2 FYEKMQ (reference sequence). The CDR3 runs 15 residues. V lost 5 bases and J 4 bases, leaving 17 bases between the germline ends. CDR3 sequence reads: CASSPSAGGGTEAFF. The CDR3 DNA follows: TGTGCCAGCAGCCCTAGTGCGGGAGGCGGCACTGAAGCTTTCTTT.

This clonotype was observed a few times. The gene calls are TRBV20-1 and TRBJ1-2; perhaps TRBD1 as D (6 bases). Germline V gene sequence: CDR1 DFQATT, CDR2 SNEGSKA (reference sequence). Trimming took 3 bases from V and 8 from J, leaving 13 bases between them. The CDR3 loop spans 12 amino acids. CDR3 sequence reads: CSARERGFGYTF. The CDR3 coding sequence is TGCAGTGCTAGGGAGAGGGGGTTCGGCTACACCTTC.

This rearrangement joins TRBV13 to TRBJ2-3; 7 bases match TRBD2. V shed 5 bases and J 0 bases; nucleotides not matched to a gene: 11. The CDR3 consists of 17 residues. The germline gives CDR1 PRHDT, CDR2 FYEKMQ (reference sequence). Here the CDR3 reads CASSPAVPGLSTDTQYF. The CDR3 region has the DNA TGTGCCAGCAGCCCCGCAGTGCCGGGACTAAGCACAGATACGCAGTATTTT. Together with reference TRBV13 and TRBJ2-3, the CDR3 gives the full variable domain: AAGVIQSPRHLIKEKRETATLKCYPIPRHDTVYWYQQGPGQDPQFLISFYEKMQSDKGSIPDRFSAQQFSDYHSELNMSSLELGDSALYFCASSPAVPGLSTDTQYFGPGTRLTVL.

The chain is built from TRBV5-1 and TRBJ1-4, with 9 bases lining up with TRBD1. The germline V gene encodes CDR1 SGHRS and CDR2 YFSETQ. The CDR3 runs 16 residues. Unmatched junction bases numbered 6, after V lost 0 bases and J lost 6 bases. This CDR3 reads CASSLATGGPDEKLFF. DNA of the CDR3: TGCGCCAGCAGCTTGGCCACAGGGGGCCCCGATGAAAAACTGTTTTTT.

This clonotype was found a few times. The chain recombines TRBV3-1 with TRBJ2-2, with 9 positions matching TRBD2. CDR1 is LGHDT and CDR2 is YNNKEL in the germline V gene (reference sequence). V was clipped by 0 bases and J by 9 bases; unmatched bases: 11. This CDR3 is built from 17 residues. In nucleotides, the CDR3 is TGTGCCAGCAGCCAAGATAGCGCGGGAGGGCCCTCCAGGGAGCTGTTTTTT. The encoded protein is CASSQDSAGGPSRELFF.